This T cell receptor (beta chain) was observed in a study of radiotherapy plus CTLA-4 blockade in lung cancer. About the research overall: Disease control was achieved by 31% of patients, and objective responses by 18%.

CDR1 and CDR2 (germline): KGHSH, LQKENI. This CDR3 contains 15 residues. V lost 5 bases and J lost 1; bases outside the gene matches: 4. Patients had chemo-refractory metastatic non-small-cell lung cancer and received focal radiation plus CTLA-4 blockade that used ipilimumab. TCRdb's table, derived via immunoSEQ multiplex PCR, lists solely in-frame clones and lacks some. The table has about 70,000 clones, around 76% seen once; the top ten hold roughly 15%. The gene calls are TRBV18 and TRBJ1-2; TRBD1 matches 10 bases. The source is a human donor with non-small cell lung cancer whose response to radiotherapy plus ipilimumab could not be evaluated. Some clones in this sample may be carry-over from other donors' samples. The source material was peripheral blood, sampled from a patient treated with radiotherapy plus ipilimumab. The CDR3 nucleotides read TGTGCCAGCTCATCGGGACAGGGGATTAACTATGGCTACACCTTC. As protein: CASSSGQGINYGYTF.